These 27 T cell receptor beta chains originate from one sample sequenced in a study of shared clonotypes between healthy human individuals (dated by TCRdb to about 2020). Library prep was done by the immunoSEQ multiplex PCR assay. As stored in TCRdb, this immuneACCESS dataset retains in-frame rearrangements with V and J assigned. A fraction of the clones does not appear; measured against another copy, unresolved V genes explain less than half of the discrepancy, and the remainder lacks a known reason. This sample gives about 1.1 million clones in total; approximately 75% of them show up just once. The ten largest clones capture about 0.94% of the sample. The sequenced sample consisted of memory CD4+ T cells from PBMCs. The cell subset or site label on this specimen signifies: CD45RA-negative fraction. All receptors derive from a man between 18 and 29 years old in good health. Some clones in this sample may be carry-over from other donors' samples.

As concerns this clone: Other DNA sequences from this sample encode an identical CDR3 as well. The chain joins TRBV9 to TRBJ1-2, with unresolved D. The CDR3 is made up of 14 amino acids. Germline CDR1 and CDR2: SGDLS and YYNGEE. The V and J ends lost 0 bases and 5 bases respectively, with 11 bases between them. As DNA, the CDR3 is TGTGCCAGCAGCGTAGAATCAGGATTATATGGCTACACCTTC. Protein sequence: CASSVESGLYGYTF.

This chain links TRBV2 with TRBJ2-2; D perhaps matches TRBD1 (5 bases). The V end lost 3 bases, the J end lost 12 bases, and 17 bases lay between the germline ends. The V gene's germline CDR1 is SNHLY and CDR2 FYNNEI. This CDR3 region has 14 residues. The CDR3 nucleotides read TGTGCCAGCAGTGAGCAGGGCCCGATTGGAAAGCTGTTTTTT. It is translated as CASSEQGPIGKLFF.

Worth noting for this clone: This CDR3 is also generated by other DNA sequences in the sample. J is TRBJ2-3 and V is TRBV6-5; D gene ambiguous. CDR1 is MNHEY, CDR2 SVGAGI, per germline. Trimming pared 3 bases from V and 8 bases from J, leaving 9 bases between. CDR3 length: 12 residues. CDR3 amino acids: CASSYRGGTQYF. As DNA, the CDR3 is TGTGCCAGCAGTTATAGAGGCGGTACGCAGTATTTT.

The chain employs TRBV6-5 and TRBJ1-3, with D uncertain. Germline V lookup: CDR1 MNHEY, CDR2 SVGAGI. The CDR3 spans 13 residues. The V end was cut by 6 bases, the J end by 2 bases, with 8 bases between. CDR3 protein: CASRELTGNTIYF. The CDR3 DNA reads as TGTGCCAGCAGGGAACTAACTGGAAACACCATATATTTT.

As concerns this clone: The identical CDR3 is also encoded by other nucleotide sequences in the sample. The gene calls are TRBV28 and TRBJ1-2; 7 nucleotides match TRBD1. V was pared by 2 bases and J by 5 bases, with 2 bases of the junction left unmatched. This CDR3 has 13 residues. From germline, CDR1 is MDHEN and CDR2 SYDVKM. Here the CDR3 DNA reads TGTGCCAGCAGTTTACAGGGGGGTTATGGCTACACCTTC. Translated, it gives CASSLQGGYGYTF.

A single count supports this clone. The chain couples TRBV30 to TRBJ1-6; D perhaps matches TRBD1 (6 bases). The germline CDR1 and CDR2 sequences are GTSNPN and SVGIG (reference sequence). The CDR3 sequence is 14 residues long. The V end lost 0 bases, the J end lost 10 bases, and 13 bases lay between the germline ends. This CDR3 is CAWSVEGGGSPLHF. The CDR3 bases are TGTGCCTGGAGTGTTGAAGGGGGAGGATCACCCCTCCACTTT.

This rearrangement joins TRBV6-5 to TRBJ1-2, with TRBD1 matching over 8 bases. Germline assignment: CDR1 MNHEY and CDR2 SVGAGI. The V segment lost 2 bases and the J segment 8 bases; nucleotides outside the gene matches: 7. The CDR3 has 14 residues. DNA for the CDR3: TGTGCCAGCAGTTACGGCAGGGGGCTCGGAGGCTACACCTTC. It translates to CASSYGRGLGGYTF.

This rearrangement joins TRBV28 to TRBJ2-4; tentatively, D is TRBD1 or TRBD2 (5 bases each). Trimming removed 6 bases at V and 16 bases at J, with 19 bases between. Germline CDR1 MDHEN, CDR2 SYDVKM. The CDR3 is 12 residues long. The CDR3 nucleotides read TGTGCCAGCAGCCGCGAGGGGCCATCAGGCTACTTC. Translating it yields CASSREGPSGYF.

The chain combines TRBV15 with TRBJ2-4; D is uncertain. V lost 0 bases to trimming and J lost 6 bases, with 6 bases between them. The CDR3 covers 13 residues. CDR1 is LNHNV, CDR2 YYDKDF, per germline (reference sequence). CDR3: CATSRDSINIQYF. The DNA of the CDR3 is TGTGCCACCAGCAGAGATTCGATAAACATTCAGTACTTC.

The rearrangement joins TRBV29-1 to TRBJ2-1; 9 bases line up with TRBD2. Trimming removed 2 bases from V and 6 bases from J; junction bases left unmatched: 8. The CDR3 is made up of 15 amino acids. Germline CDR1 reads SQVTM; CDR2 reads ANQGSEA. CDR3 bases: TGCAGCGTTGAATGGAGGCGGGAGGGTTTCAATGAGCAGTTCTTC. Residues: CSVEWRREGFNEQFF.

CDR3: CASTRRGMYQPQHF. CDR3 nucleotides: TGTGCCAGTACCAGGCGGGGAATGTATCAGCCCCAGCATTTT. The rearrangement uses TRBV19 and TRBJ1-5; D remains ambiguous. The CDR3 has 14 amino acids. The germline V gene encodes CDR1 LNHDA and CDR2 SQIVND (reference sequence). The ends were cut back, 7 bases at V and 5 bases at J, with 15 bases in the middle.

The rearrangement joins TRBV28 to TRBJ2-3; weak D call: TRBD2 (5 bases). The CDR3 spans 17 residues. V shed 5 bases and J shed 1 base, with 19 bases lying between them. Germline CDR1 and CDR2: MDHEN and SYDVKM. The CDR3 is CASSPLEVRGGTDTQYF. CDR3 nucleotides: TGTGCCAGCAGTCCGCTTGAAGTACGGGGAGGCACAGATACGCAGTATTTT.

This clone was recorded a few times. The chain uses TRBV6-1 and TRBJ2-7; the match to TRBD1 covers 7 bases. From germline, CDR1 is MNHNS and CDR2 SASEGT. V shed 6 bases and J 4 bases; nucleotides not matched to a gene: 12. This CDR3 region has 15 residues. CDR3 sequence: CASSVNGQAGYEQYF. The CDR3 DNA follows: TGTGCCAGCAGCGTCAACGGACAGGCTGGGTACGAGCAGTACTTC.

In the case of this clone: Other DNA variants within this sample encode the same CDR3. The chain combines TRBV7-3 with TRBJ2-2; D gene uncertain. Germline V gene data show CDR1 as SGHTA and CDR2 as FQGTGA. V dropped 5 bases and J dropped 0 bases, with 7 bases sitting between them. The CDR3 has 14 residues. The CDR3 loop is CASSLGANTGELFF. DNA for the CDR3: TGTGCCAGCAGCCTTGGCGCGAACACCGGGGAGCTGTTTTTT.

This clone occurred a few times. The gene calls are TRBV15 and TRBJ1-5; no clear D gene. Per germline, CDR1 LNHNV and CDR2 YYDKDF (reference sequence). The CDR3 has 15 residues. Trimming pared 1 base from V and 3 bases from J, leaving 10 bases between. CDR3 DNA: TGTGCCACCAGCAGAGTCGAGACAATCAATCAGCCCCAGCATTTT. This gives the protein CATSRVETINQPQHF.

CDR3 sequence: CASNNRAFSGANVLTF. The CDR3 DNA reads as TGTGCCAGCAATAACAGGGCCTTCTCTGGGGCCAACGTCCTGACTTTC. The chain joins TRBV9 to TRBJ2-6; possible D gene TRBD1, 6 bases. Germline V gene lookup returns CDR1 SGDLS and CDR2 YYNGEE. The CDR3 extends over 16 amino acids. The V end was cut by 6 bases, the J end by 0 bases, with 13 bases between. The variable domain in full, with the rest retrieved from reference TRBV9 and TRBJ2-6, is DSGVTQTPKHLITATGQRVTLRCSPRSGDLSVYWYQQSLDQGLQFLIQYYNGEERAKGNILERFSAQQFPDLHSELNLSSLELGDSALYFCASNNRAFSGANVLTFGAGSRLTVL.

This clone was seen just once. The rearrangement uses TRBV18 and TRBJ1-2; TRBD1 agrees at 9 bases. Looked up from germline, CDR1 is KGHSH and CDR2 is LQKENI. The CDR3 covers 14 residues. The junction had 6 bases not matched to a gene; V was cut back by 5 bases and J by 5 bases. CDR3 region: CASSADRGSYGYTF. The CDR3 region has the DNA TGTGCCAGCTCAGCCGACAGGGGGTCATATGGCTACACCTTC. The entire variable domain, with the rest obtained from reference TRBV18 and TRBJ1-2, is as follows: NAGVMQNPRHLVRRRGQEARLRCSPMKGHSHVYWYRQLPEEGLKFMVYLQKENIIDESGMPKERFSAEFPKEGPSILRIQQVVRGDSAAYFCASSADRGSYGYTFGSGTRLTVV.

The J gene is TRBJ2-5, the V gene TRBV11-1; D tentatively reads TRBD1 or TRBD2 (5 bases each). The CDR3 is 14 amino acids. V was clipped by 5 bases and J by 3 bases, with 13 bases between them. Germline CDR1 and CDR2: SGHAT and FQDESV (reference sequence). The CDR3, as DNA: TGTGCCAGCAGCCCAAGGGACCTAGAAGAGACCCAGTACTTC. It yields the protein CASSPRDLEETQYF.

This clone has more than one count but fewer than ten. The rearrangement joins TRBV30 to TRBJ2-7; D not certain. Germline CDR1 reads GTSNPN; CDR2 reads SVGIG (reference sequence). V lost 5 bases, J lost 0 bases, and 11 bases lay in between. The CDR3 is 13 residues long. The CDR3 sequence: CAWGLTSSYEQYF. The CDR3 coding sequence is TGTGCCTGGGGTCTGACAAGCTCCTACGAGCAGTACTTC.

This rearrangement joins TRBV4-2 to TRBJ2-1, with TRBD2 matching 7 bases. The CDR3 totals 13 residues. CDR1 is LGHNA and CDR2 is YNFKEQ in the germline V gene. J was trimmed by 7 bases and V by 5 bases; bases with no gene match: 5. The CDR3, as DNA: TGTGCCAGCAGCGGGATCGGGGGGAATGAGCAGTTCTTC. It specifies CASSGIGGNEQFF.

The chain uses TRBV6-1 and TRBJ1-2, with a tentative D call TRBD1 (6 bases). The CDR3 runs to 14 residues. Germline CDR1 MNHNS, CDR2 SASEGT. Trimming left V 6 bases short and J 4 bases short, with 15 bases between. CDR3 nucleotides: TGTGCCAGCAGCCCTGGACAGCTCCCCTATGGCTACACCTTC. Translation: CASSPGQLPYGYTF.

The chain uses TRBV7-8 and TRBJ2-7; no definite D call. The V end was cut by 2 bases, the J end by 6 bases, with 20 bases between. Germline V gene sequence: CDR1 SGHVS, CDR2 FQNEAQ. The CDR3 totals 16 residues. CDR3 DNA: TGTGCCAGCAGCTTAACGGGCTACAACAGTATTTTCGAGCAGTACTTC. It yields the protein CASSLTGYNSIFEQYF.

The J gene is TRBJ1-1, the V gene TRBV19, with 8 bases matching TRBD1. CDR1 and CDR2 from the germline V gene are LNHDA and SQIVND (reference sequence). The CDR3 has 11 residues. The junction had 2 bases not matched to a gene; V was cut back by 6 bases and J by 8 bases. Here the CDR3 DNA reads TGTGCCAGTAGACGGGACAGGGAAGCTTTCTTT. It is translated as CASRRDREAFF.

A few counts support this clone. CDR3: CASLTGGAETQYF. In DNA form, the CDR3 reads TGTGCCAGCCTCACAGGGGGCGCGGAGACCCAGTACTTC. The chain links TRBV6-6 to TRBJ2-5; 9 nucleotides line up with TRBD1. Germline V gives CDR1 MNHNY, CDR2 SVGAGI (reference sequence). The length of the CDR3 is 13 residues. J was trimmed by 5 bases and V by 8 bases; bases with no gene match: 6.

The V call is TRBV10-3, the J call TRBJ1-1, with D possibly being TRBD1 (6 bases). Between the trimmed V and J ends, which lost 3 bases and 6 bases, there was a span of 23 bases. The germline CDR1 and CDR2 sequences are ENHRY and SYGVKD. The CDR3 extends over 17 amino acids. Written as DNA, the CDR3 is TGTGCCATCAGTGAACGGTTTTTTTCCCGACGGGGGCCTGAAGCTTTCTTT. Residues: CAISERFFSRRGPEAFF.

CDR3 DNA: TGTGCCAGCAGGAGGGGAGGGGCGCGAGATTCACCCCTCCACTTT. It yields the protein CASRRGGARDSPLHF. The chain joins TRBV5-4 to TRBJ1-6, with D possibly TRBD1 on 5 matching bases. This CDR3 has 15 residues. Trimming removed 5 bases at V and 8 bases at J, with 17 bases between. The germline V gene encodes CDR1 SGHNT and CDR2 YYREEE (reference sequence).

V usage is TRBV9 and J usage is TRBJ1-2; no definite D call. This CDR3 comprises 12 residues. Looked up from germline, CDR1 is SGDLS and CDR2 is YYNGEE. Trimming pared 3 bases from V and 5 bases from J, leaving 8 bases between. The DNA for the CDR3 is TGTGCCAGCAGCGCTAGCGGGTATGGCTACACCTTC. This gives the protein CASSASGYGYTF.